The 19 T cell receptor beta chains below come from one sample, sequenced in a study of blood T cell repertoires in COVID-19 (dated by TCRdb to 2020 to 2021). The library came from the immunoSEQ multiplex PCR assay. TCRdb holds this immuneACCESS table with in-frame rearrangements only. Some clones are missing; in checked studies, unresolved V genes explain under half, and the rest has no known cause. This sample gives about 120,000 clones in total; over 80% of them show up just once. 25% to 35% of the sample is held by the ten biggest clonotypes. The specimen sequenced was peripheral blood. The receptors stem from a woman between 65 and 79 years old with acute or convalescent COVID-19.

The chain is built from TRBV24-1 and TRBJ2-1; maybe TRBD1 (5 bases). CDR1 is KGHDR and CDR2 is SFDVKD in the germline V gene. Trimming removed 8 bases at V and 2 bases at J, with 12 bases between. This CDR3 spans 14 amino acids. For the CDR3, the DNA is TGTGCCACCAACCAGGGTGGGCCCTACAATGAGCAGTTCTTC. As protein: CATNQGGPYNEQFF.

The V call is TRBV6-2 or TRBV6-3, the J call TRBJ2-1; 7 nucleotides agree with TRBD1. J lost 10 bases, V lost 6 bases, and 15 bases had no gene match. The CDR3 sequence is 15 residues long. CDR1 and CDR2 (germline): MNHEY, SVGEGT. The CDR3 sequence: CASSPTGFGASEQFF. The CDR3 DNA reads TGTGCCAGCAGCCCGACAGGGTTCGGGGCTTCCGAGCAGTTCTTC.

This chain joins TRBV6-5 and TRBJ2-5, with 11 bases that match TRBD1. With 4 bases clipped from V and 10 bases from J, the junction kept 11 bases outside the gene matches. CDR1 is MNHEY, CDR2 SVGAGI, per germline. The CDR3 loop spans 15 amino acids. CDR3 sequence: CASSSPPGTGGRQYF. CDR3 in DNA: TGTGCCAGCAGTTCCCCCCCCGGGACAGGGGGACGCCAGTACTTC.

The chain couples TRBV5-1 to TRBJ1-2; D might be TRBD1 (5 bases). The germline V and J ends were trimmed by 2 bases and 8 bases, with 16 bases remaining between them. Germline V gene sequence: CDR1 SGHRS, CDR2 YFSETQ. CDR3 size: 14 residues. CDR3 amino acids: CASSLGQAAGGYTF. DNA for the CDR3: TGCGCCAGCAGCTTAGGACAAGCCGCCGGGGGCTACACCTTC.

This chain uses TRBV28 with TRBJ1-2, with 7 bases identical to TRBD1. This CDR3 is built from 14 residues. V lost 3 bases to trimming and J lost 4 bases; unmatched junction nucleotides: 5. Germline CDR1 and CDR2: MDHEN and SYDVKM. This CDR3 reads CASSLGQNPYGYTF. The CDR3 region has the DNA TGTGCCAGCAGTTTGGGACAGAATCCCTATGGCTACACCTTC.

This chain connects TRBV7-8 to TRBJ1-6; a weak D match, TRBD1 (6 bases). The V end lost 5 bases, the J end lost 9 bases, and 17 bases lay between the germline ends. The CDR3 spans 15 residues. The germline V gene has CDR1 SGHVS and CDR2 FQNEAQ. The CDR3 DNA reads TGTGCCAGCAGCCGGCTACAGGGAGATCGTTCACCCCTCCACTTT. Amino acid sequence: CASSRLQGDRSPLHF.

The chain recombines TRBV6-5 with TRBJ2-5; D possibly corresponds to TRBD2 (6 bases). The germline gives CDR1 MNHEY, CDR2 SVGAGI. The CDR3 is 14 residues long. With 8 bases removed from V and 5 bases from J, the gap between germline ends came to 18 bases. This CDR3 is CASLGSGGWETQYF. The CDR3 bases are TGTGCCAGCCTCGGGAGCGGAGGATGGGAGACCCAGTACTTC.

The chain has TRBV6-5 and TRBJ2-5; D might be TRBD1 (6 bases). V lost 6 bases to trimming and J lost 1 base, with 15 bases between them. The CDR3 sequence is 15 residues long. Germline loops: CDR1 MNHEY, CDR2 SVGAGI. DNA for the CDR3: TGTGCCAGCAGCGGCCCCAGGGGAGTCCAAGAGACCCAGTACTTC. It yields the protein CASSGPRGVQETQYF.

The sample holds a few counts of this clone. The V gene is TRBV5-4, the J gene TRBJ1-3; D unresolved. The V gene's germline CDR1 is SGHNT and CDR2 YYREEE (reference sequence). This CDR3 is built from 16 residues. The V end was cut by 0 bases, the J end by 0 bases, with 10 bases between. The CDR3 sequence is CASSLGGGLSGNTIYF. The CDR3 DNA sequence: TGTGCCAGCAGCTTGGGGGGAGGGCTCTCTGGAAACACCATATATTTT.

This chain connects TRBV2 to TRBJ2-2; 8 positions agree with TRBD1. V lost 6 bases and J lost 8; bases outside the gene matches: 8. Germline V lookup: CDR1 SNHLY, CDR2 FYNNEI. The CDR3 is 14 residues long. CDR3 sequence (DNA): TGTGCCAGCAGGGACAGGGTCGGTCTGGGGGAGCTGTTTTTT. This translates into CASRDRVGLGELFF.

The V gene is TRBV19, the J gene TRBJ2-3, with 8 bases lining up with TRBD2. The germline V gene has CDR1 LNHDA and CDR2 SQIVND (reference sequence). Trimming cost V 6 bases and J 0 bases; bases outside gene matches: 2. CDR3 length equals 14 residues. The DNA for the CDR3 is TGTGCCAGTAGGGCGGGGGGTAGCACAGATACGCAGTATTTT. It yields the protein CASRAGGSTDTQYF.

V and J are TRBV6-5 and TRBJ2-7, with 9 bases matching TRBD1. The ends lost 2 bases at V and 3 bases at J; junction bases unmatched: 2. This CDR3 region has 14 residues. The germline gives CDR1 MNHEY, CDR2 SVGAGI. The chain's CDR3 is CASSYGGQGYEQYF. CDR3 nucleotides: TGTGCCAGCAGTTACGGGGGACAGGGCTACGAGCAGTACTTC.

This chain links TRBV12-3 or TRBV12-4 with TRBJ1-1, with unresolved D. This CDR3 contains 13 residues. With 2 bases removed from V and 6 bases from J, the gap between germline ends came to 10 bases. The CDR3 spells CASSLREAPEAFF. CDR3 bases: TGTGCCAGCAGTTTAAGAGAGGCCCCTGAAGCTTTCTTT.

The chain carries TRBV12-3 or TRBV12-4 and TRBJ2-5; D is possibly TRBD1 (5 bases). V was shortened by 7 bases and J by 4 bases, with 13 bases between the two germline ends. CDR3 length equals 13 residues. This CDR3 reads CASKGFMGETQYF. For the CDR3, the DNA is TGTGCCAGCAAGGGGTTTATGGGAGAGACCCAGTACTTC.

This clone was counted between two and nine times. V usage is TRBV20-1 and J usage is TRBJ1-3; D remains ambiguous. This CDR3 is 14 amino acids long. CDR1 and CDR2 (germline): DFQATT, SNEGSKA (reference sequence). Trimming pared 3 bases from V and 0 bases from J, leaving 9 bases between. The CDR3 reads CSASATSSGNTIYF. In nucleotides, the CDR3 is TGCAGTGCTAGTGCCACCAGCTCTGGAAACACCATATATTTT.

This chain links TRBV7-9 with TRBJ1-6, with D possibly being TRBD1 (5 bases). Trimming pared 7 bases from V and 3 bases from J, leaving 13 bases between. The CDR3 contains 15 residues. In germline, CDR1 is SEHNR, CDR2 FQNEAQ (reference sequence). The CDR3 is CASNPLDSYNSPLHF. The CDR3 DNA sequence: TGTGCCAGCAACCCCTTAGACAGCTATAATTCACCCCTCCACTTT.

The chain links TRBV11-2 to TRBJ2-7; D possibly corresponds to TRBD1 (5 bases). V dropped 5 bases and J dropped 4 bases, with 6 bases sitting between them. The CDR3 extends over 11 amino acids. CDR1 and CDR2 (germline): SGHAT, FQNNGV. The CDR3 DNA follows: TGTGCCAGCAGCGGGGCGTACGAGCAGTACTTC. Its translation is CASSGAYEQYF.

The rearrangement joins TRBV21-1 to TRBJ1-6. TRBV21-1 is recorded as a pseudogene. The CDR3 runs to 17 residues. The CDR3 DNA reads TGTGCCAGCAGCAAACACGGCCGGGAACAGTCTAATTCACCCCTCCACTTT. It is translated as CASSKHGREQSNSPLHF.

The sample holds one count of this clone. The chain couples TRBV28 to TRBJ1-2; a weak D match, TRBD1 (5 bases). Trimming cost V 3 bases and J 2 bases, with 7 bases left between them. Germline CDR1 MDHEN, CDR2 SYDVKM. This CDR3 contains 13 residues. The CDR3 DNA reads as TGTGCCAGCAGTTTGCAGGGAAACTATGGCTACACCTTC. Amino acids: CASSLQGNYGYTF.